A single sample is the source of the 16 T cell receptor beta chains below, sequenced in a study of cytomegalovirus exposure and HLA in healthy donors. The PCR used 60 Vbeta and 13 Jbeta primers. The assay was immunoSEQ multiplex PCR, and TCRdb's table has in-frame clones only and misses some. The data contain some 94,000 clones, approximately 71% of them singletons. Source material: PBMCs. These receptors originate from a man in his fifties in good health and CMV-seronegative.

Remarks on this clone: Germline and junction disagree at one end, which may indicate a read error. The chain has TRBV7-7 and TRBJ2-3; tentatively, D is TRBD2 (5 bases). CDR3 length equals 14 residues. Germline V lookup: CDR1 SSHAT, CDR2 FNYEAQ (reference sequence). In nucleotides, the CDR3 is TGTGCTAGCAGCCCCAACCCCACGGGGGATACGCAGTATTTT. Residues: CASSPNPTGDTQYF.

J is TRBJ2-7 and V is TRBV4-2; 8 positions match TRBD1. Germline values: CDR1 LGHNA, CDR2 YNFKEQ. Trimming took 3 bases from V and 3 from J; bases not matched to a gene: 7. The CDR3 length is 15 residues. The CDR3 spells CASSQDDRGDYEQYF. CDR3 DNA sequence: TGTGCCAGCAGCCAGGACGACAGGGGAGACTACGAGCAGTACTTC.

V and J are TRBV9 and TRBJ1-1; D uncertain. The CDR3 is 15 residues long. Germline V gene data show CDR1 as SGDLS and CDR2 as YYNGEE. Trimming took off 3 bases at V and 2 bases at J, with 14 bases between the two ends. The CDR3 nucleotides are TGTGCCAGCAGCGCGGATCGGGGAGTCAACACTGAAGCTTTCTTT. It specifies CASSADRGVNTEAFF.

V is TRBV14 and J is TRBJ1-1, with TRBD1 matching over 7 bases. Trimming at V came to 1 base and at J to 1 base, leaving 6 bases not matched to a gene. Germline-derived CDR1 and CDR2 are SGHDN and FVKESK. The CDR3 spans 16 residues. CDR3 sequence (DNA): TGTGCCAGCAGCCAAGGAAACAGGGGCCCGAACACTGAAGCTTTCTTT. Its protein is CASSQGNRGPNTEAFF.

This clone has just one count. The chain combines TRBV6-5 with TRBJ1-6, with TRBD1 matching 7 bases. J was trimmed by 8 bases and V by 7 bases; bases with no gene match: 8. The CDR3 loop spans 14 amino acids. The germline gives CDR1 MNHEY, CDR2 SVGAGI. CDR3 amino acids: CASNPSGGDSPLHF. The DNA of the CDR3 is TGTGCCAGCAATCCTTCAGGGGGAGATTCACCCCTCCACTTT.

This chain links TRBV7-2 with TRBJ2-1, with 10 bases fitting TRBD2. Unmatched junction bases numbered 8, after V lost 1 base and J lost 8 bases. The CDR3 is 16 amino acids. Germline V gene sequence: CDR1 SGHTA, CDR2 FQGNSA. In DNA, the CDR3 is TGTGCCAGCAGCTTAGTGTCAGCGGGAGGGAGTTATGAGCAGTTCTTC. It specifies CASSLVSAGGSYEQFF.

The chain joins TRBV5-6 to TRBJ1-5; 7 bases align to TRBD1. V lost 4 bases and J lost 9; bases outside the gene matches: 7. The CDR3 extends over 13 amino acids. CDR1 SGHDT and CDR2 YYEEEE come from the germline V gene. As DNA, the CDR3 is TGTGCCAGCAGCCACGACAGGACAGGGCCCCAGCATTTT. Encoded protein: CASSHDRTGPQHF.

The gene calls are TRBV29-1 and TRBJ2-1; 10 bases agree with TRBD2. This CDR3 region has 17 residues. V shed 7 bases, J shed 5 bases, and the junction held 17 bases outside the gene matches. Germline V gene data show CDR1 as SQVTM and CDR2 as ANQGSEA. CDR3 in DNA: TGCAGCGCGGCGGGGCCTAGCGGGGGCCCGGGAGACAATGAGCAGTTCTTC. Translating gives CSAAGPSGGPGDNEQFF.

This clone was recorded a few times. The rearrangement links TRBV6-5 to TRBJ1-5; no clear D gene. Germline V gene sequence: CDR1 MNHEY, CDR2 SVGAGI. Between the trimmed V and J ends, which lost 3 bases and 5 bases, there was a span of 11 bases. The CDR3 has 14 residues. CDR3 DNA sequence: TGTGCCAGCAGTTATTCGGCGGAATATCAGCCCCAGCATTTT. Encoded protein: CASSYSAEYQPQHF.

This clone was observed a few times. The rearrangement uses TRBV5-3 and TRBJ2-7; a possible D gene is TRBD2 (6 bases). TRBV5-3 is designated an ORF whose function remains uncertain. This CDR3 has 15 residues. The V gene lost 1 base and the J gene lost 1 base, with 12 bases spanning the gap. CDR3 DNA: TGTGCCAGAAGCTTGTTATCGGGGGAGTCCTACGAGCAGTACGTC. Amino acids: CARSLLSGESYEQYV.

This chain links TRBV5-1 with TRBJ1-4, with D possibly being TRBD1 (6 bases). With 5 bases removed from V and 6 bases from J, the gap between germline ends came to 17 bases. Germline CDR1 and CDR2: SGHRS and YFSETQ. The CDR3 contains 15 residues. CDR3 residues: CASRDRPESYEKLFF. CDR3 in DNA: TGCGCCAGCAGAGACAGGCCCGAAAGCTATGAAAAACTGTTTTTT. Combining the CDR3 with reference TRBV5-1 and TRBJ1-4 gives the whole variable domain KAGVTQTPRYLIKTRGQQVTLSCSPISGHRSVSWYQQTPGQGLQFLFEYFSETQRNKGNFPGRFSGRQFSNSRSEMNVSTLELGDSALYLCASRDRPESYEKLFFGSGTQLSVL.

The J gene is TRBJ2-1, the V gene TRBV5-1; 7 nucleotides agree with TRBD2. The CDR3 consists of 15 residues. Germline CDR1 and CDR2: SGHRS and YFSETQ. With 2 bases clipped from V and 2 bases from J, the junction kept 4 bases outside the gene matches. CDR3 DNA sequence: TGCGCCAGCAGCTTAGCTAGCGGTACCTACAATGAGCAGTTCTTC. Translation: CASSLASGTYNEQFF.

The chain joins TRBV29-1 to TRBJ2-3; TRBD1 might be the D (6 bases). CDR1 SQVTM and CDR2 ANQGSEA come from the germline V gene. This CDR3 comprises 14 residues. V shed 3 bases and J shed 5 bases, with 15 bases lying between them. CDR3 DNA sequence: TGCAGCGTTGAGGAACAGGGTCGGGGAGATACGCAGTATTTT. Its protein product is CSVEEQGRGDTQYF.

V gene TRBV2 combines with J gene TRBJ2-1, with TRBD2 identical over 10 bases. The germline V gene has CDR1 SNHLY and CDR2 FYNNEI. Unmatched junction bases numbered 2, after V lost 2 bases and J lost 4 bases. The length of the CDR3 is 15 residues. CDR3 in DNA: TGTGCCAGCAGTGAAATTAGCGGGAGGTACAATGAGCAGTTCTTC. Protein product: CASSEISGRYNEQFF. The variable domain in full, completed from reference TRBV2 and TRBJ2-1, reads EPEVTQTPSHQVTQMGQEVILRCVPISNHLYFYWYRQILGQKVEFLVSFYNNEISEKSEIFDDQFSVERPDGSNFTLKIRSTKLEDSAMYFCASSEISGRYNEQFFGPGTRLTVL.

The chain links TRBV7-3 to TRBJ2-1; D is perhaps TRBD2 (5 bases). Germline lookup yields CDR1 SGHTA and CDR2 FQGTGA. V was shortened by 8 bases and J by 4 bases, with 6 bases between the two germline ends. This CDR3 contains 11 residues. The CDR3 is CASGSYNEQFF. The CDR3, as DNA: TGTGCCAGCGGGAGTTACAATGAGCAGTTCTTC.

This clone has only a few counts. As DNA, the CDR3 is TGTGCCATCAGTGACGACGGGATCTATGGCTACACCTTC. Its translation is CAISDDGIYGYTF. The chain combines TRBV10-3 with TRBJ1-2; no definite D call. Germline V gives CDR1 ENHRY, CDR2 SYGVKD. The CDR3 spans 13 residues. Trimming stripped 3 bases from V and 4 bases from J, with 9 bases between.